The rows below give T cell receptor beta chains drawn from one sample of a study of vaccination effects on CD4 cells after COVID-19. These receptors have no identified antigens. Assay: immunoSEQ multiplex PCR; the TCRdb copy retains only in-frame clones and omits some. This sample has 73,000 or so clones, with over 70% found just once. The sequencing here drew on CD4+ T cells from PBMCs cultured with SARS-CoV-2 spike peptides, taken before COVID-19 vaccination. Source of these receptors: a human donor who received a COVID-19 vaccine. CDR3s include the opening cysteine and the closing phenylalanine or tryptophan. The order of the fields is V gene, CDR3 length, D gene, clone size, J gene, CDR3 protein, CDR3 DNA. The D gene is left open where the match is weak. Some rows have no size entry. The others give once, few or many, or a class for an expanded clone.

V gene: TRBV6-1; CDR3 length: 14; D gene: .; clone size: .; J gene: TRBJ2-5; CDR3 protein: CASSETDFYGTQYF; CDR3 DNA: TGTGCCAGCAGTGAGACAGATTTCTATGGGACCCAGTACTTC
V gene: TRBV9; CDR3 length: 15; D gene: .; clone size: .; J gene: TRBJ1-5; CDR3 protein: CASSVDTGGNQPQHF; CDR3 DNA: TGTGCCAGCAGCGTAGACACAGGCGGTAATCAGCCCCAGCATTTT
V gene: TRBV6-6; CDR3 length: 17; D gene: .; clone size: .; J gene: TRBJ1-4; CDR3 protein: CASSPPGTGAENEKLFF; CDR3 DNA: TGTGCCAGCAGTCCTCCAGGGACGGGGGCAGAAAATGAAAAACTGTTTTTT
V gene: TRBV9; CDR3 length: 18; D gene: .; clone size: .; J gene: TRBJ2-3; CDR3 protein: CASSVEGQGGAFTDTQYF; CDR3 DNA: TGTGCCAGCAGCGTAGAGGGGCAAGGGGGAGCGTTCACAGATACGCAGTATTTT
V gene: TRBV6-6; CDR3 length: 15; D gene: .; clone size: .; J gene: TRBJ2-1; CDR3 protein: CASSLQVYSTQSVFF; CDR3 DNA: TGTGCCAGCAGTCTACAGGTCTATTCGACGCAGTCCGTGTTCTTC
V gene: TRBV5-1; CDR3 length: 15; D gene: .; clone size: .; J gene: TRBJ1-1; CDR3 protein: CASSRGQVFGTEAFF; CDR3 DNA: TGCGCCAGCAGCCGAGGCCAAGTTTTTGGCACTGAAGCTTTCTTT
V gene: TRBV4-3; CDR3 length: 15; D gene: TRBD1; clone size: few; J gene: TRBJ1-4; CDR3 protein: CASSHRGQGGEKLFF; CDR3 DNA: TGCGCCAGCAGCCATCGAGGACAGGGCGGCGAAAAACTGTTTTTT
V gene: TRBV11-2; CDR3 length: 15; D gene: .; clone size: few; J gene: TRBJ1-6; CDR3 protein: CASSLAAQGYSPLHF; CDR3 DNA: TGTGCCAGCAGCTTAGCGGCGCAGGGTTATTCACCCCTCCACTTT
V gene: TRBV27; CDR3 length: 15; D gene: .; clone size: .; J gene: TRBJ2-6; CDR3 protein: CASRPMGAGANVLTF; CDR3 DNA: TGTGCCAGCAGGCCAATGGGAGCTGGGGCCAACGTCCTGACTTTC
V gene: TRBV3-1/TRBV3-2; CDR3 length: 14; D gene: TRBD2; clone size: .; J gene: TRBJ2-1; CDR3 protein: CASSPGGARNEQFF; CDR3 DNA: TGTGCCAGCAGCCCGGGGGGGGCGAGGAATGAGCAGTTCTTC
V gene: TRBV18; CDR3 length: 14; D gene: TRBD1; clone size: once; J gene: TRBJ1-5; CDR3 protein: CASSPTGREQPQHF; CDR3 DNA: TGTGCCAGCTCACCGACAGGGCGAGAGCAGCCCCAGCATTTT
V gene: TRBV28; CDR3 length: 13; D gene: .; clone size: .; J gene: TRBJ1-2; CDR3 protein: CASRPRGQHGYTF; CDR3 DNA: TGTGCCAGCAGACCCAGGGGTCAGCATGGCTACACCTTC
V gene: TRBV27; CDR3 length: 15; D gene: TRBD1; clone size: .; J gene: TRBJ1-6; CDR3 protein: CASSRTGVYNSPLHF; CDR3 DNA: TGTGCCAGCAGTCGGACAGGTGTTTATAATTCACCCCTCCACTTT
V gene: TRBV7-2; CDR3 length: 15; D gene: .; clone size: .; J gene: TRBJ2-1; CDR3 protein: CASSFGGGPVGEQFF; CDR3 DNA: TGTGCCAGCAGCTTTGGGGGGGGGCCGGTTGGTGAGCAGTTCTTC